The entry below gives a single TCR beta chain sequence along with its context. The data originate from a study of blood T cell repertoires in COVID-19. On the study more broadly: Samples came from the United States, Italy and Spain, spanning acute and convalescent COVID-19.

The CDR3 runs to 15 residues. Trimming took 7 bases from V and 7 from J; bases not matched to a gene: 12. Germline-derived CDR1 and CDR2 are LNHNV and YYDKDF (reference sequence). Everyone who took part was roughly 18 to 89 years old, and they came from about two dozen US areas. Participant-given clinical history determined each cohort assignment. Per the authors' pipeline: For nucleated cells, counts were estimated from reference gene primer amplification. Here immunoSEQ multiplex PCR was the method, and the copy in TCRdb shows in-frame clones only, minus some. V and J calls and clone size come straight from that table; D and trimming were deduced from the DNA. The sample lists about 250,000 clones; around 84% were seen once.

The clonotype comes from a man aged 18 to 30 who had recovered from COVID-19. This chain joins TRBV15 and TRBJ1-5; 8 bases agree with TRBD1. Sequenced material: PBMCs or T cells enriched from blood (not recorded which). CDR3 region: CATTIHTGGRQPQHF. The CDR3 DNA sequence: TGTGCCACCACAATCCATACAGGGGGTAGGCAGCCCCAGCATTTT.